Following are 23 T cell receptor beta chains from one sample sequenced in a study of PD-1 blockade in classical Hodgkin lymphoma. Clones were read by immunoSEQ multiplex PCR, and TCRdb kept only the in-frame ones, dropping some. The table has nearly 100,000 clones, roughly 88% seen once; the top ten hold 10% to 15%. Each and every patient relapsed after autologous stem cell transplantation, and patients got differing brentuximab vedotin exposure. Specimen: peripheral blood mononuclear cells (PBMCs), collected at baseline. These receptors originate from a human donor with classical Hodgkin lymphoma.

The chain couples TRBV10-2 to TRBJ2-3; 10 bases map to TRBD2. Germline values: CDR1 WSHSY, CDR2 SAAADI. The CDR3 is 15 residues long. V shed 4 bases, J shed 5 bases, and the junction held 6 bases outside the gene matches. The CDR3, as DNA: TGCGCCAGCAGTGTACTAGCGGGGAGGAAAGATACGCAGTATTTT. Translated, it gives CASSVLAGRKDTQYF.

This clone was seen a handful of times. This chain joins TRBV19 and TRBJ2-3; D is ambiguous. This CDR3 contains 15 residues. The V end was cut by 3 bases, the J end by 0 bases, with 10 bases between. Per the germline V gene, CDR1 is LNHDA and CDR2 is SQIVND (reference sequence). The CDR3 DNA sequence: TGTGCCAGTAGTATTACCGGATTCAGCACAGATACGCAGTATTTT. Protein sequence: CASSITGFSTDTQYF. Combining the CDR3 with reference TRBV19 and TRBJ2-3 gives the whole variable domain DGGITQSPKYLFRKEGQNVTLSCEQNLNHDAMYWYRQDPGQGLRLIYYSQIVNDFQKGDIAEGYSVSREKKESFPLTVTSAQKNPTAFYLCASSITGFSTDTQYFGPGTRLTVL.

The gene calls are TRBV7-6 and TRBJ2-3; unclear D gene. Trimming pared 1 base from V and 6 bases from J, leaving 8 bases between. The CDR3 sequence is 13 residues long. Per the germline V gene, CDR1 is SGHVS and CDR2 is FNYEAQ. The CDR3 DNA is TGTGCCAGCAGCTTAGTGGGGTCGGATACGCAGTATTTT. Residues: CASSLVGSDTQYF.

This sequence joins TRBV7-9 and TRBJ2-7, with a tentative D call TRBD1 (6 bases). CDR1 and CDR2 (germline): SEHNR, FQNEAQ (reference sequence). V lost 1 base, J lost 4 bases, and 14 bases lay in between. This CDR3 has 15 residues. The CDR3 loop reads CASSLGTGMVYEQYF. The CDR3 coding sequence is TGTGCCAGCAGCTTAGGAACAGGGATGGTGTACGAGCAGTACTTC.

The rearrangement links TRBV14 to TRBJ2-7; 7 bases agree with TRBD2. The J segment lost 8 bases and the V segment lost 4 bases, leaving 8 bases of the junction unmatched. Germline loops: CDR1 SGHDN, CDR2 FVKESK. The CDR3 spans 13 residues. The CDR3 here is CASSRPTSAQQYF. In nucleotides, the CDR3 is TGTGCCAGCAGCCGCCCCACTAGCGCTCAGCAGTACTTC.

V and J are TRBV4-1 and TRBJ1-5; 9 nucleotides line up with TRBD1. With 0 bases clipped from V and 6 bases from J, the junction kept 9 bases outside the gene matches. Germline assignment: CDR1 MGHRA and CDR2 YSYEKL. The CDR3 runs to 17 residues. CDR3: CASSQDMNRGRIQPQHF. In DNA, the CDR3 is TGCGCCAGCAGCCAAGATATGAACAGGGGGCGAATTCAGCCCCAGCATTTT.

This chain uses TRBV4-3 with TRBJ2-3; TRBD2 aligns across 8 bases. Germline loops: CDR1 LGHNA, CDR2 YSLEER. The length of the CDR3 is 14 residues. V dropped 3 bases and J dropped 1; count of bases not matched to a gene: 0. In nucleotides, the CDR3 is TGCGCCAGCAGCCAGGGACTAGGCACAGATACGCAGTATTTT. This sequence encodes CASSQGLGTDTQYF.

This chain links TRBV2 with TRBJ1-4, with D possibly TRBD1 on 6 matching bases. Per the germline V gene, CDR1 is SNHLY and CDR2 is FYNNEI. The CDR3 extends over 14 amino acids. V lost 6 bases and J lost 8, with 16 bases in between. CDR3 protein: CASRGGREREKLFF. Here the CDR3 DNA reads TGTGCCAGCAGGGGGGGCCGGGAGCGGGAAAAACTGTTTTTT.

This clone was picked up one time. This chain joins TRBV21-1 and TRBJ1-1; no DNA check was done on the table's D call, TRBD1. TRBV21-1 is termed a pseudogene. This CDR3 has 14 residues. The CDR3 loop reads CASSGQGLNTEAFF. DNA of the CDR3: TGTGCCAGCAGCGGACAGGGACTGAACACTGAAGCTTTCTTT.

The chain has TRBV7-2 and TRBJ2-7; D call uncertain. The ends were cut back, 5 bases at V and 3 bases at J, with 14 bases in the middle. CDR3 length: 14 residues. Germline V lookup: CDR1 SGHTA, CDR2 FQGNSA. CDR3 loop: CASSLTADGYEQYF. In DNA form, the CDR3 reads TGTGCCAGCAGCCTCACTGCAGACGGCTACGAGCAGTACTTC.

The chain couples TRBV6-6 to TRBJ2-3; D remains ambiguous. V gave up 0 bases and J gave up 5 bases, with 9 bases separating them. Per germline, CDR1 MNHNY and CDR2 SVGAGI (reference sequence). The CDR3 loop spans 14 amino acids. The CDR3 region has the DNA TGTGCCAGCAGTTACTCGGGTTCGGAAGATACGCAGTATTTT. Encoded protein: CASSYSGSEDTQYF.

This clone was recorded once. The chain uses TRBV19 and TRBJ2-1, with no clear D. With 5 bases removed from V and 3 bases from J, the gap between germline ends came to 14 bases. The CDR3 loop spans 15 amino acids. The germline V gene has CDR1 LNHDA and CDR2 SQIVND (reference sequence). CDR3 in DNA: TGTGCCAGTAGTGGCCGAACTACCGACTACAATGAGCAGTTCTTC. This encodes CASSGRTTDYNEQFF.

In this sample, this clone turned up a few times. The chain combines TRBV5-6 with TRBJ1-2, with unresolved D. The ends were cut back, 4 bases at V and 2 bases at J, with 15 bases in the middle. This CDR3 is 15 amino acids long. CDR1 is SGHDT and CDR2 is YYEEEE in the germline V gene. The CDR3 is CASSLRPDGNYGYTF. The DNA of the CDR3 is TGTGCCAGCAGCCTCCGGCCGGACGGGAACTATGGCTACACCTTC.

The V and J genes are TRBV5-1 and TRBJ2-7; 10 bases are a match to TRBD2. The CDR3 has 14 residues. Germline V gene sequence: CDR1 SGHRS, CDR2 YFSETQ. With V trimmed by 4 bases and J by 2 bases, 3 bases remained unmatched. The CDR3 nucleotides read TGCGCCAGCAGCGCGGGACTAGCGACCTACGAGCAGTACTTC. Amino acid sequence: CASSAGLATYEQYF.

The rearrangement links TRBV10-3 to TRBJ1-5; D is unresolved. CDR3 length equals 13 residues. CDR1 is ENHRY and CDR2 is SYGVKD in the germline V gene. The V and J ends lost 4 bases and 2 bases respectively, with 6 bases between them. CDR3: CAISGQGNQPQHF. The CDR3 DNA sequence: TGTGCCATCAGTGGGCAGGGCAATCAGCCCCAGCATTTT.

This clone has a handful of counts. The gene calls are TRBV4-2 and TRBJ2-1; tentative D call: TRBD2 (6 bases). CDR1 is LGHNA, CDR2 YNFKEQ, per germline. The CDR3 totals 18 residues. V lost 1 base to trimming and J lost 0 bases, with 16 bases between them. DNA for the CDR3: TGTGCCAGCAGCCAAGCGGTGATGGCGGGAAGCTCCTACAATGAGCAGTTCTTC. This encodes CASSQAVMAGSSYNEQFF.

The genes are TRBV11-3 and TRBJ2-1; a possible D gene is TRBD2 (6 bases). Trimming took off 5 bases at V and 2 bases at J, with 13 bases between the two ends. The CDR3 consists of 15 residues. Germline lookup yields CDR1 SGHNT and CDR2 YENEEA. CDR3 nucleotide sequence: TGTGCCAGCAGCAGCGGTGCGGGGACCTACAATGAGCAGTTCTTC. This gives the protein CASSSGAGTYNEQFF.

On this clone: This sequence may be a read error, since a much larger clone differs from it by one base. The rearrangement links TRBV5-6 to TRBJ2-2; D uncertain. CDR1 SGHDT and CDR2 YYEEEE come from the germline V gene. The CDR3 is 12 amino acids. V lost 2 bases and J 4 bases, leaving 3 bases between the germline ends. This CDR3 is CASSFITGELFF. The CDR3 coding sequence is TGTGCCAGCAGCTTTATCACCGGGGAGCTGTTTTTT.

The table lists this clone with a count of one. This chain joins TRBV5-8 and TRBJ2-7; 14 bases map to TRBD2. This CDR3 spans 17 amino acids. Trimming cost V 4 bases and J 5 bases; bases outside gene matches: 11. From germline, CDR1 is SGHTS and CDR2 YDEGEE. In nucleotides, the CDR3 is TGTGCCAGCAGCCTCGGGACTAGCGGGAGCCGGGGGGACGAGCAGTACTTC. Translating it yields CASSLGTSGSRGDEQYF.

The V and J genes are TRBV25-1 and TRBJ2-1; TRBD1 might be the D (7 bases). This CDR3 is built from 14 residues. Between the trimmed V and J ends, which lost 3 bases and 13 bases, there was a span of 19 bases. CDR1 and CDR2 from the germline V gene are MGHDK and SYGVNS. CDR3 residues: CASSDIGRGDSQFF. As DNA, the CDR3 is TGTGCCAGCAGTGATATCGGCAGGGGGGACTCTCAGTTCTTC.

The rearrangement uses TRBV7-8 and TRBJ2-7, with TRBD1 identical over 9 bases. J gave up 4 bases and V 1 base, and 8 bases lay outside the gene matches. CDR3 length: 16 residues. Germline assignment: CDR1 SGHVS and CDR2 FQNEAQ. CDR3 in amino acids: CASSLVPRDREYEQYF. In DNA form, the CDR3 reads TGTGCCAGCAGCTTAGTGCCTCGGGACAGGGAGTACGAGCAGTACTTC.

V usage is TRBV2 and J usage is TRBJ1-2; no definite D call. V was cut by 6 bases and J by 6 bases, with 14 bases left in between. CDR3 length equals 13 residues. Germline loops: CDR1 SNHLY, CDR2 FYNNEI. The CDR3 nucleotides are TGTGCCAGCAGGCGCACAGAGACCAATGGCTACACCTTC. This sequence encodes CASRRTETNGYTF. The variable domain in full, with the rest retrieved from reference TRBV2 and TRBJ1-2, is EPEVTQTPSHQVTQMGQEVILRCVPISNHLYFYWYRQILGQKVEFLVSFYNNEISEKSEIFDDQFSVERPDGSNFTLKIRSTKLEDSAMYFCASRRTETNGYTFGSGTRLTVV.

This clone was seen only once. V and J are TRBV20-1 and TRBJ2-1; no firm D call. Trimming stripped 6 bases from V and 7 bases from J, with 7 bases between. CDR1 DFQATT and CDR2 SNEGSKA come from the germline V gene (reference sequence). The CDR3 contains 10 residues. DNA for the CDR3: TGCAGTGCCCTCGGAAATGAGCAGTTCTTC. It encodes CSALGNEQFF.